This is a list of T cell receptor beta chains from one sample in a study of OX40 agonist ivuxolimab in advanced cancers. This table comes from immunoSEQ multiplex PCR, and its TCRdb copy is limited to in-frame clones, with some not included. Of tens of thousands of clones in the sample, more than 80% were seen once. The input for sequencing was CD4+ or CD8+ T cells sorted from blood, taken in a trial of the OX40 agonist ivuxolimab. The receptors derive from an adult with an advanced solid tumor such as melanoma, head and neck, liver or kidney cancer. Each CDR3 is given with its conserved first and last residue. Each record gives: clone size, J gene, D gene, V gene, CDR3 protein, CDR3 DNA. A D gene is named only where the DNA matches it firmly. For some rows the clone size is stated as once, few or many, or as a class when expanded; others skip it.

NA TRBJ2-2 TRBD2 TRBV6-5 CASSYNQRGGELFF TGTGCCAGCAGTTACAATCAGCGGGGCGGGGAGCTGTTTTTT
NA TRBJ1-1 TRBD1 TRBV7-2 CASRRMTGAMNTEAFF TGTGCCAGCAGACGGATGACAGGGGCCATGAACACTGAAGCTTTCTTT
NA TRBJ2-1 NA TRBV10-3 CAISPARDNEQFF TGTGCCATCAGCCCCGCGCGGGATAATGAGCAGTTCTTC
NA TRBJ1-2 NA TRBV19 CASQDTPDYGYTF TGTGCCTCCCAGGACACCCCGGACTATGGCTACACCTTC
once TRBJ2-7 NA TRBV7-2 CASSTNYEQYF TGTGCCAGCAGCACTAACTACGAGCAGTACTTC
few TRBJ2-3 NA TRBV9 CASSVLHSDPGTQYF TGTGCCAGCAGCGTATTACATTCCGACCCAGGGACGCAGTATTTT
NA TRBJ1-2 TRBD1 TRBV6-5 CASRRPGQGVFGYTF TGTGCCAGCCGACGCCCCGGACAGGGAGTATTTGGCTACACCTTC
NA TRBJ2-7 TRBD2 TRBV28 CASSPGKTSGWGYYEQYF TGTGCCAGCAGCCCAGGGAAGACTAGCGGGTGGGGCTACTACGAGCAGTACTTC
NA TRBJ1-1 TRBD1 TRBV18 CASSLGTGGDEAFF TGTGCCAGCTCACTCGGGACAGGGGGGGATGAAGCTTTCTTT
NA TRBJ2-2 NA TRBV7-2 CASSLASVSNTGELFF TGTGCCAGCAGCTTAGCGTCTGTATCGAACACCGGGGAGCTGTTTTTT
NA TRBJ1-2 NA TRBV6-5 CASSSDGGYTF TGTGCCAGCAGTTCGGACGGCGGCTACACCTTC
NA TRBJ2-7 TRBD1 TRBV28 CASSARTGREQYF TGTGCCAGCAGTGCTCGGACAGGCCGCGAGCAGTACTTC
NA TRBJ2-2 NA TRBV5-1 CASSPEGDTGELFF TGCGCCAGCAGCCCGGAGGGGGACACCGGGGAGCTGTTTTTT
NA TRBJ2-5 NA TRBV30 CAWSEGDSRETQYF TGTGCCTGGAGCGAGGGGGACTCCAGGGAGACCCAGTACTTC
NA TRBJ2-5 NA TRBV5-3 CARSLDAGFGQETQYF TGTGCCAGAAGCTTGGACGCGGGGTTTGGGCAAGAGACCCAGTACTTC
NA TRBJ2-3 NA TRBV9 CASSTRTDTQYF TGTGCCAGCAGCACTCGAACCGATACGCAGTATTTT
NA TRBJ2-1 NA TRBV30 CAWSGGVGNNEQFF TGTGCCTGGAGCGGGGGAGTGGGGAACAATGAGCAGTTCTTC
NA TRBJ1-4 TRBD1 TRBV28 CASSSVGQANEKLFF TGTGCCAGCAGTTCCGTTGGACAGGCTAATGAAAAACTGTTTTTT
NA TRBJ2-1 TRBD2 TRBV28 CASSFAGVVNEQFF TGTGCCAGCAGTTTCGCGGGAGTCGTCAATGAGCAGTTCTTC
NA TRBJ2-3 TRBD1 TRBV7-8 CASSRDRSTDTQYF TGTGCCAGCAGCCGGGACAGGAGTACAGATACGCAGTATTTT
NA TRBJ1-5 NA TRBV29-1 CSATPGSNQPQHF TGCAGCGCTACACCTGGTAGCAATCAGCCCCAGCATTTT
NA TRBJ2-1 TRBD2 TRBV5-1 CASSSGGSSEQFF TGCGCCAGCAGCTCTGGCGGGAGCAGTGAGCAGTTCTTC
NA TRBJ1-1 NA TRBV5-1 CASSQREGGNTEAFF TGCGCCAGCAGCCAGAGAGAGGGGGGAAACACTGAAGCTTTCTTT
NA TRBJ2-5 TRBD1 TRBV5-5 CASSWGQGGGETQYF TGTGCCAGCAGCTGGGGACAGGGTGGGGGTGAGACCCAGTACTTC
NA TRBJ2-3 TRBD2 TRBV4-2 CASSPQRGGRGPDTQYF TGTGCCAGCAGCCCTCAAAGGGGCGGGAGGGGTCCAGATACGCAGTATTTT
NA TRBJ2-2 NA TRBV7-7 CASSPEGSTLTGELFF TGTGCTAGCAGCCCAGAGGGATCTACCCTCACCGGGGAGCTGTTTTTT
NA TRBJ2-1 TRBD2 TRBV7-2 CASSLQGGTSGSYNEQFF TGTGCCAGCAGCTTACAAGGCGGGACTAGCGGTTCCTACAATGAGCAGTTCTTC
NA TRBJ2-7 NA TRBV7-8 CASGHQGHGYEQYF TGTGCCAGCGGCCATCAAGGGCACGGCTACGAGCAGTACTTC
NA TRBJ2-7 TRBD2 TRBV5-1 CASSGGNSGIYEQYF TGCGCCAGCAGCGGGGGGAATAGCGGGATTTACGAGCAGTACTTC
NA TRBJ2-3 NA TRBV7-6 CASSLFEADTQYF TGTGCCAGCAGCTTATTCGAGGCAGATACGCAGTATTTT
NA TRBJ1-2 NA TRBV7-2 CASSLKPGANYGYTF TGTGCCAGCAGCTTAAAACCAGGGGCCAACTATGGCTACACCTTC
NA TRBJ2-3 TRBD1 TRBV11-1 CASNDRGRTDTQYF TGTGCCAGCAATGACAGGGGGCGCACAGATACGCAGTATTTT
once TRBJ2-3 TRBD2 TRBV14 CASSQVGGRASDTQYF TGTGCCAGCAGCCAAGTCGGTGGGAGGGCCTCAGATACGCAGTATTTT
NA TRBJ2-2 TRBD1 TRBV25-1 CASSVQRQGTYPGELFF TGTGCCAGCAGTGTCCAAAGACAGGGGACGTATCCCGGGGAGCTGTTTTTT
NA TRBJ2-7 NA TRBV28 CASRLDSYEQYF TGTGCCAGCAGACTAGACTCGTACGAGCAGTACTTC
few TRBJ1-1 NA TRBV10-3 CAISEWRGTEAFF TGTGCCATCAGTGAGTGGAGGGGCACTGAAGCTTTCTTT
few TRBJ2-7 TRBD1 TRBV6-1 CASSEQRGREQYF TGTGCCAGCAGTGAACAGAGGGGGCGCGAGCAGTACTTC
NA TRBJ2-5 NA TRBV6-5 CASFSGYGVGGTQYF TGTGCCAGCTTCAGTGGGTACGGAGTAGGGGGGACCCAGTACTTC
NA TRBJ2-1 NA TRBV25-1 CASSSVNTMTFPFF TGTGCCAGCAGTTCAGTGAATACTATGACATTCCCGTTCTTC
once TRBJ1-5 TRBD1 TRBV2 CASSGQGNQPQHF TGTGCCAGCAGTGGACAGGGAAATCAGCCCCAGCATTTT
once TRBJ1-2 NA TRBV7-8 CASSFDTQDSTF TGTGCCAGCAGCTTCGACACCCAGGACTCCACCTTC
NA TRBJ1-2 NA TRBV2 CASSGAFYGYTF TGTGCCAGCAGTGGGGCTTTCTATGGCTACACCTTC
NA TRBJ2-5 NA TRBV30 CAWSPTGETQYF TGTGCCTGGAGCCCCACTGGAGAGACCCAGTACTTC
NA TRBJ2-1 NA TRBV28 CASRVGWERVREQFF TGTGCCAGCAGGGTCGGGTGGGAGCGAGTGAGGGAGCAGTTCTTC
NA TRBJ2-3 NA TRBV7-6 CASSLLRTDTQYF TGTGCCAGCAGCTTATTGCGCACAGATACGCAGTATTTT
NA TRBJ2-7 NA TRBV21-1 CASTGGPTGLLYEQYF TGTGCCAGCACCGGGGGGCCGACAGGACTACTCTACGAGCAGTACTTC
NA TRBJ2-1 NA TRBV27 CASPSSNVYNEQFF TGTGCCAGCCCATCTTCAAACGTCTACAATGAGCAGTTCTTC
NA TRBJ2-5 NA TRBV11-1 CASSPGRISPKTQYF TGTGCCAGCAGCCCCGGACGTATCAGCCCCAAGACCCAGTACTTC
NA TRBJ2-5 NA TRBV9 CASSVEGVETQYF TGTGCCAGCAGCGTAGAAGGGGTCGAGACCCAGTACTTC
NA TRBJ2-2 TRBD1 TRBV7-9 CASSQGATGELFF TGTGCCAGCAGCCAGGGGGCCACCGGGGAGCTGTTTTTT
NA TRBJ1-1 NA TRBV28 CASEENTEAFF TGTGCCAGCGAGGAGAACACTGAAGCTTTCTTT
NA TRBJ2-7 TRBD1 TRBV7-6 CASSLRQGRYEQYF TGTGCCAGCAGCCTACGACAGGGGCGGTACGAGCAGTACTTC
NA TRBJ2-7 TRBD1 TRBV28 CASKRGQGRYEQYF TGTGCCAGCAAACGAGGACAGGGCAGATACGAGCAGTACTTC
NA TRBJ1-1 NA TRBV6-5 CASSGAVTEAFF TGTGCCAGCTCAGGGGCGGTCACTGAAGCTTTCTTT
NA TRBJ2-1 TRBD2 TRBV13 CASSLVLAGVNEQFF TGTGCCAGCAGCTTAGTACTAGCGGGAGTCAATGAGCAGTTCTTC
NA TRBJ1-6 NA TRBV7-8 CASSLGRSNSPLHF TGTGCCAGCAGCTTGGGAAGGAGTAATTCACCCCTCCACTTT
NA TRBJ1-3 NA TRBV6-6 CASSEQGRSGNTIYF TGTGCCAGCAGCGAACAGGGACGCTCTGGAAACACCATATATTTT
NA TRBJ2-7 NA TRBV6-6 CASSYWGPEQYF TGTGCCAGCAGTTACTGGGGTCCCGAGCAGTACTTC
NA TRBJ2-1 TRBD2 TRBV27 CASSAPSGALNEQFF TGTGCCAGCAGTGCCCCTAGCGGGGCACTCAATGAGCAGTTCTTC